This T cell receptor (beta chain) was obtained from a study of patients and donors after allogeneic stem cell transplantation. TCRdb independently ran MiXCR on the RT-PCR reads; one entry per CDR3 protein. The table records 800,000 to 1,000,000 distinct CDR3 sequences, 18% of them present only once. This clonotype came up a few times. The V gene's germline CDR1 is LGHNA and CDR2 YSLEER. The CDR3 is 15 residues long. Trimming stripped 3 bases from V and 4 bases from J, with 15 bases between. Sample: blood, either unsorted or a sorted T cell fraction (not recorded which). V and J are TRBV4-3 and TRBJ1-2; D might be TRBD1 (5 bases). This TCR was recovered from a human donor who was either an allogeneic HSCT recipient or a stem cell or donor lymphocyte infusion donor (not recorded which). It is not recorded whose cells these are; they may come from a transplant donor. In DNA form, the CDR3 reads TGCGCCAGCAGCCAGTACCCCTCCGGGGGCTATGGCTACACCTTC. It translates to CASSQYPSGGYGYTF.